This T cell receptor beta chain came from a study of preoperative IRX-2 immunotherapy in early breast cancer. Treatment: preoperative locoregional IRX-2 cytokine immunotherapy. Produced via immunoSEQ multiplex PCR; TCRdb's table is partial and in-frame only. This sample carries some 19,000 clones, 70% to 90% of them seen once, and the ten largest clones take approximately 1.2%. The CDR3 loop spans 16 amino acids. Per the germline V gene, CDR1 is LNHDA and CDR2 is SQIVND (reference sequence). With 5 bases clipped from V and 0 bases from J, the junction kept 2 bases outside the gene matches. This TCR was sampled from a human donor with breast cancer. The material sequenced was lymph node tissue, taken after IRX-2 immunotherapy. V gene TRBV19 combines with J gene TRBJ2-6; 9 bases fit TRBD1. For the CDR3, the DNA is TGTGCCAGTAGTGACAGGGGGGCCTCTGGGGCCAACGTCCTGACTTTC. This sequence encodes CASSDRGASGANVLTF.